One sample yielded the 25 T cell receptor beta chains listed below, sequenced in a study of human T cells and chemical hapten exposure. Specified time point: patch test 1, 2 weeks after DPC sensitization. Described treatment: therapeutic diphenylcyclopropenone sensitization with weekly scalp DPC. Using its own MiXCR run on the RACE reads, TCRdb lists one record per CDR3 protein. Altogether around 380,000 distinct CDR3 sequences are present, about 4.8% being singletons, with the ten largest covering over 2%. The sequencing used whole blood, collected in connection with sensitization to the hapten diphenylcyclopropenone (DPC). The receptors come from a woman between 45 and 60 years old with alopecia areata. Some clones in this sample may be carry-over from other donors' samples.

This clonotype was detected many times. V usage is TRBV21-1 and J usage is TRBJ2-2; whether TRBD2, the table's D call, matches the DNA was not checked. TRBV21-1 is designated a pseudogene. There are 19 residues in the CDR3. The CDR3 loop is CASSRTSGGFLPHTGELFF. The CDR3 DNA reads as TGTGCCAGCAGCCGGACTAGCGGGGGGTTCCTTCCCCATACCGGGGAGCTGTTTTTT.

This clonotype was seen ten or more times. V and J are TRBV27 and TRBJ2-3, with D hard to call. The V end was cut by 5 bases, the J end by 4 bases, with 13 bases between. CDR1 MNHEY and CDR2 SMNVEV come from the germline V gene (reference sequence). CDR3 length: 14 residues. Written as DNA, the CDR3 is TGTGCCAGCAGTCTCGGACGGACGCCAGATACGCAGTATTTT. This translates into CASSLGRTPDTQYF.

This clonotype was found many times. As DNA, the CDR3 is TGTGCCAGCAGTTACGTCCCGGGACAGGGGGCGCGTCGGGACACTGAAGCTTTCTTT. Translation: CASSYVPGQGARRDTEAFF. The chain uses TRBV6-2 or TRBV6-3 and TRBJ1-1; 12 bases line up with TRBD1. The junction had 13 bases not matched to a gene; V was cut back by 2 bases and J by 3 bases. This CDR3 has 19 amino acids. Germline CDR1 MNHEY, CDR2 SVGEGT.

This clonotype was seen more than once but under ten times. V and J are TRBV6-5 and TRBJ2-3, with 7 bases matching TRBD2. The CDR3 is 17 residues long. Germline loops: CDR1 MNHEY, CDR2 SVGAGI. With V trimmed by 2 bases and J by 0 bases, 8 bases remained unmatched. CDR3 loop: CASSYTSLATSTDTQYF. The CDR3 DNA reads TGTGCCAGCAGTTACACCTCACTAGCGACCAGCACAGATACGCAGTATTTT.

The chain is built from TRBV3-1 and TRBJ1-6; no firm D call. Trimming stripped 1 base from V and 7 bases from J, with 14 bases between. Germline V gives CDR1 LGHDT, CDR2 YNNKEL (reference sequence). There are 16 residues in the CDR3. The DNA for the CDR3 is TGTGCCAGCAGCCAAGGGAGCGGGCGGAGCAATTCACCCCTCCACTTT. The encoded protein is CASSQGSGRSNSPLHF. Supplemented by reference TRBV3-1 and TRBJ1-6, the full variable domain reads DTAVSQTPKYLVTQMGNDKSIKCEQNLGHDTMYWYKQDSKKFLKIMFSYNNKELIINETVPNRFSPKSPDKAHLNLHINSLELGDSAVYFCASSQGSGRSNSPLHFGNGTRLTVT.

This clonotype was recorded at least ten times. This chain connects TRBV10-2 to TRBJ2-1, with D possibly being TRBD2 (6 bases). V lost 5 bases, J lost 3 bases, and 11 bases lay in between. The CDR3 consists of 14 residues. Germline V lookup: CDR1 WSHSY, CDR2 SAAADI. The DNA for the CDR3 is TGCGCCAGCAGTCTACTAGCTGACTACAATGAGCAGTTCTTC. It encodes CASSLLADYNEQFF.

This clonotype was detected many times. The chain employs TRBV7-7 and TRBJ2-3; 11 bases are a match to TRBD2. The trim removed 5 bases at V and 4 bases at J, leaving 5 bases unmatched. Germline CDR1 reads SSHAT; CDR2 reads FNYEAQ (reference sequence). The CDR3 loop spans 15 amino acids. The CDR3 region is CASSVSGGAADTQYF. The CDR3 DNA follows: TGTGCCAGCAGCGTTAGCGGGGGGGCGGCAGATACGCAGTATTTT.

V usage is TRBV4-2 and J usage is TRBJ2-7; TRBD2 aligns across 11 bases. Trimming took 1 base from V and 3 from J; bases not matched to a gene: 8. The CDR3 runs 17 residues. CDR1 and CDR2 from the germline V gene are LGHNA and YNFKEQ. DNA for the CDR3: TGTGCCAGCAGCCAAGGGACTAGCGGGCCCATCGACTACGAGCAGTACTTC. Protein sequence: CASSQGTSGPIDYEQYF.

The J gene is TRBJ1-3, the V gene TRBV3-1; the D gene is possibly TRBD1 (6 bases). The length of the CDR3 is 16 residues. Looked up from germline, CDR1 is LGHDT and CDR2 is YNNKEL (reference sequence). V was clipped by 7 bases and J by 3 bases, with 19 bases between them. The CDR3 DNA reads as TGTGCCAGCACCGGATCAGGAGGGACATTTGGAAACACCATATATTTT. Translated: CASTGSGGTFGNTIYF.

This sequence joins TRBV24-1 and TRBJ2-2; TRBD1 aligns across 8 bases. J was trimmed by 3 bases and V by 3 bases; bases with no gene match: 5. CDR1 is KGHDR, CDR2 SFDVKD, per germline. The CDR3 runs to 16 residues. Written as DNA, the CDR3 is TGTGCCACCAGTGATCCAGGGGGCGCGGACACCGGGGAGCTGTTTTTT. Its protein product is CATSDPGGADTGELFF.

Concerning this clonotype: Possible read error: a much larger clone is one base away. The chain uses TRBV9 and TRBJ2-7; TRBD2 agrees at 8 bases. The CDR3 has 15 residues. In germline, CDR1 is SGDLS, CDR2 YYNGEE. With V trimmed by 5 bases and J by 5 bases, 12 bases remained unmatched. The DNA of the CDR3 is TGTGCCAGCAGTGCAACCGGGACTAGATTCGACGAGCAGTACTTC. This gives the protein CASSATGTRFDEQYF.

This clonotype was counted many times. The chain joins TRBV3-1 to TRBJ1-1; D is unclear. V was shortened by 4 bases and J by 3 bases, with 9 bases between the two germline ends. Germline loops: CDR1 LGHDT, CDR2 YNNKEL (reference sequence). This CDR3 is built from 13 residues. In DNA, the CDR3 is TGTGCCAGCAGCCCCTTTGGGGACACTGAAGCTTTCTTT. Protein product: CASSPFGDTEAFF.

This clonotype was counted many times. This rearrangement joins TRBV5-1 to TRBJ2-7, with TRBD2 matching over 7 bases. The germline V gene encodes CDR1 SGHRS and CDR2 YFSETQ. The CDR3 is made up of 14 amino acids. V was clipped by 0 bases and J by 4 bases; unmatched bases: 4. This CDR3 reads CASSLGDYPYEQYF. The CDR3 DNA follows: TGCGCCAGCAGCTTGGGGGACTATCCATACGAGCAGTACTTC.

This clonotype appeared a few times. The chain employs TRBV5-1 and TRBJ1-4; D might be TRBD1 (6 bases). Trimming left V 3 bases short and J 5 bases short, with 8 bases between. Germline V gene data show CDR1 as SGHRS and CDR2 as YFSETQ. The CDR3 contains 13 residues. DNA of the CDR3: TGCGCCAGCAGCTATACAGGGAATGAAAAACTGTTTTTT. Translated: CASSYTGNEKLFF.

This clonotype was counted a few times. The chain is built from TRBV6-4 and TRBJ1-3, with D perhaps TRBD1 (5 bases). The CDR3 extends over 14 amino acids. Looked up from germline, CDR1 is MRHNA and CDR2 is SNTAGT. The V end was cut by 1 base, the J end by 2 bases, with 6 bases between. CDR3 coding DNA: TGTGCCAGCAGTGACTGGGGGGCTGGAAACACCATATATTTT. Its protein product is CASSDWGAGNTIYF.

This clonotype was found many times. This chain joins TRBV12-3 or TRBV12-4 and TRBJ1-4; D is uncertain. The V end was cut by 8 bases, the J end by 3 bases, with 13 bases between. The CDR3 totals 14 residues. CDR3 sequence (DNA): TGTGCCAGCCATGACGGTGGCTCTAATGAAAAACTGTTTTTT. It codes for CASHDGGSNEKLFF.

This clonotype was detected many times. This chain connects TRBV28 to TRBJ2-5; D possibly corresponds to TRBD1 (7 bases). This CDR3 spans 14 amino acids. The germline V gene has CDR1 MDHEN and CDR2 SYDVKM. V was trimmed by 8 bases and J by 5 bases, leaving 18 bases between them. The CDR3 here is CASGGQGGRETQYF. The CDR3, as DNA: TGTGCCAGCGGGGGGCAAGGGGGCCGGGAGACCCAGTACTTC.

The rearrangement uses TRBV24-1 and TRBJ2-1, with 8 bases that match TRBD1. V shed 3 bases and J 7 bases; nucleotides not matched to a gene: 19. The CDR3 has 19 amino acids. CDR1 and CDR2 from the germline V gene are KGHDR and SFDVKD. This CDR3 reads CATSDPLPPTGAGPNEQFF. In DNA form, the CDR3 reads TGTGCCACCAGTGATCCTCTACCGCCGACAGGGGCCGGACCTAATGAGCAGTTCTTC.

Only a few counts were recorded for this clonotype. This rearrangement joins TRBV6-6 to TRBJ2-5; D remains ambiguous. The CDR3 length is 13 residues. The germline V and J ends were trimmed by 4 bases and 1 base, with 7 bases remaining between them. Germline V lookup: CDR1 MNHNY, CDR2 SVGAGI (reference sequence). The CDR3 sequence: CASSSQPQETQYF. In DNA form, the CDR3 reads TGTGCCAGCAGTTCCCAGCCCCAAGAGACCCAGTACTTC.

This clonotype appeared many times. V usage is TRBV12-3 or TRBV12-4 and J usage is TRBJ1-3; 7 nucleotides match TRBD1. The CDR3 sequence is 14 residues long. After removal of 3 bases from V and 7 bases from J, the junction contained 6 bases not matched to a gene. Here the CDR3 reads CASSLVTGLNTIYF. CDR3 sequence (DNA): TGTGCCAGCAGTTTGGTGACAGGGCTGAACACCATATATTTT.

This clonotype was seen repeatedly, ten times or more. This CDR3 is CASSSGGGYTF. CDR3 in DNA: TGTGCCAGCAGTTCGGGGGGCGGCTACACCTTC. The chain combines TRBV12-3 or TRBV12-4 with TRBJ1-2; D is perhaps TRBD1 (6 bases). Between the trimmed V and J ends, which lost 4 bases and 8 bases, there was a span of 8 bases. The length of the CDR3 is 11 residues.

This clonotype was recorded many times. The V gene is TRBV20-1, the J gene TRBJ1-1; 9 bases fit TRBD1. The ends lost 3 bases at V and 5 bases at J; junction bases unmatched: 4. Germline V gene sequence: CDR1 DFQATT, CDR2 SNEGSKA (reference sequence). The CDR3 sequence is 13 residues long. This chain's CDR3 is CSASGQGRTEAFF. In DNA, the CDR3 is TGCAGTGCTAGCGGACAGGGGCGGACTGAAGCTTTCTTT.

This clonotype was recorded at least ten times. The gene calls are TRBV4-2 and TRBJ2-7, with D hard to call. Germline values: CDR1 LGHNA, CDR2 YNFKEQ. The length of the CDR3 is 15 residues. V gave up 0 bases and J gave up 5 bases, with 14 bases separating them. The CDR3 coding sequence is TGTGCCAGCAGCCAAGATAGGTCTTTACCCAACGAGCAGTACTTC. Protein sequence: CASSQDRSLPNEQYF.

This clonotype has ten or more counts. The V call is TRBV4-1, the J call TRBJ1-1, with 8 positions matching TRBD1. This CDR3 comprises 15 residues. In germline, CDR1 is MGHRA, CDR2 YSYEKL. Germline trimming cut 5 bases from V and 1 base from J; bases unmatched to any gene: 6. CDR3 protein: CASSSRTGTNTEAFF. The CDR3 DNA reads TGCGCCAGCAGCTCTCGGACAGGGACGAACACTGAAGCTTTCTTT.

A few counts support this clonotype. The J gene is TRBJ2-3, the V gene TRBV6-6; possible D gene TRBD2, 6 bases. V shed 5 bases and J shed 2 bases, with 17 bases lying between them. CDR1 is MNHNY and CDR2 is SVGAGI in the germline V gene (reference sequence). The CDR3 has 16 residues. In DNA form, the CDR3 reads TGTGCCAGCAGTCTCAGGGAGATAGCGGACACAGATACGCAGTATTTT. Translation gives CASSLREIADTDTQYF.